These 28 T cell receptor beta chains originate from one sample sequenced in a study of blood T cell repertoires in COVID-19. The table came from immunoSEQ multiplex PCR; TCRdb's copy has only in-frame clones and leaves some out. The table has a few hundred thousand clones, 65% to 90% seen once; the top ten hold less than 4.5%. Sequenced material: peripheral blood. Receptor source: a man between 45 and 60 years old with acute or convalescent COVID-19.

The CDR3, as DNA: TGTGCCAGCAGGAAGACTAGCGGGGACAATGAGCAGTTCTTC. Translation: CASRKTSGDNEQFF. This chain joins TRBV6-5 and TRBJ2-1; 11 nucleotides agree with TRBD2. This CDR3 comprises 14 residues. The germline V gene has CDR1 MNHEY and CDR2 SVGAGI. The V segment lost 6 bases and the J segment 5 bases; nucleotides outside the gene matches: 3.

V usage is TRBV18 and J usage is TRBJ1-6; tentative D call: TRBD1 (6 bases). Germline-derived CDR1 and CDR2 are KGHSH and LQKENI. Trimming removed 0 bases from V and 10 bases from J, with 10 bases in between. The length of the CDR3 is 14 residues. CDR3 nucleotide sequence: TGTGCCAGCTCACCACCAGGGGGAAAATCACCCCTCCACTTT. Amino acids: CASSPPGGKSPLHF.

The rearrangement links TRBV19 to TRBJ1-2, with 9 bases that match TRBD1. Germline V lookup: CDR1 LNHDA, CDR2 SQIVND (reference sequence). This CDR3 has 17 amino acids. Trimming at V came to 0 bases and at J to 4 bases, leaving 9 bases not matched to a gene. CDR3 loop: CASSIDATGGAGYGYTF. The CDR3 DNA is TGTGCCAGTAGTATAGATGCTACAGGGGGCGCCGGCTATGGCTACACCTTC.

J is TRBJ1-6 and V is TRBV6-6; D perhaps matches TRBD1 (5 bases). V shed 0 bases and J shed 10 bases, with 7 bases lying between them. This CDR3 has 13 residues. The germline CDR1 and CDR2 sequences are MNHNY and SVGAGI (reference sequence). The CDR3 nucleotides are TGTGCCAGCAGTTACTCGCCAGGGTCACCCCTCCACTTT. It yields the protein CASSYSPGSPLHF.

V is TRBV6-1 and J is TRBJ1-5; possible D gene TRBD1, 5 bases. Germline V CDR1 and CDR2: MNHNS, SASEGT. Trimming removed 1 base from V and 5 bases from J, with 12 bases in between. The CDR3 totals 15 residues. CDR3 in amino acids: CASSEGKGLDQPQHF. The CDR3 DNA reads as TGTGCCAGCAGTGAAGGGAAGGGGCTGGATCAGCCCCAGCATTTT.

The chain joins TRBV6-1 to TRBJ2-7; D ambiguous. The CDR3 totals 13 residues. V was trimmed by 5 bases and J by 3 bases, leaving 11 bases between them. Germline CDR1 MNHNS, CDR2 SASEGT. The CDR3 sequence: CASSPGSIYEQYF. The CDR3, as DNA: TGTGCCAGCAGTCCCGGGTCAATCTACGAGCAGTACTTC.

The DNA of the CDR3 is TGTGCCAGCTCCCCCCTAGGGGCAGGGGGATCGAACACTGAAGCTTTCTTT. Translating it yields CASSPLGAGGSNTEAFF. The rearrangement links TRBV18 to TRBJ1-1; TRBD1 agrees at 7 bases. Germline V gene sequence: CDR1 KGHSH, CDR2 LQKENI. Losses at the gene ends were 6 bases for V and 1 base for J; bases not matched to a gene: 14. The CDR3 has 17 amino acids.

Notes on this clone: This specimen includes other DNA sequences encoding the same CDR3. This chain connects TRBV7-3 to TRBJ1-1; D gene uncertain. The CDR3 is 14 residues long. The V end was cut by 1 base, the J end by 2 bases, with 8 bases between. CDR1 SGHTA and CDR2 FQGTGA come from the germline V gene. The CDR3 DNA follows: TGTGCCAGCAGCTTAAATTCGGGAAACACTGAAGCTTTCTTT. The encoded protein is CASSLNSGNTEAFF.

The rearrangement uses TRBV3-1 (or the pseudogene TRBV3-2) and TRBJ1-5, with unresolved D. Per the germline V gene, CDR1 is LGHDT and CDR2 is YNNKEL (reference sequence). The CDR3 is 12 residues long. V was pared by 3 bases and J by 4 bases, with 4 bases between. The CDR3 is CASSHQNQPQHF. The CDR3 DNA is TGTGCCAGCAGCCATCAAAATCAGCCCCAGCATTTT.

The chain uses TRBV2 and TRBJ1-2; 7 positions agree with TRBD1. J was trimmed by 4 bases and V by 6 bases; bases with no gene match: 11. In germline, CDR1 is SNHLY, CDR2 FYNNEI. The CDR3 runs 15 residues. CDR3 amino acids: CASRPLTGLSYGYTF. Written as DNA, the CDR3 is TGTGCCAGCAGACCATTGACAGGGCTCAGCTATGGCTACACCTTC.

V gene TRBV27 combines with J gene TRBJ1-2; D ambiguous. V shed 2 bases and J shed 5 bases, with 12 bases lying between them. The CDR3 length is 14 residues. Germline V gene data show CDR1 as MNHEY and CDR2 as SMNVEV (reference sequence). The CDR3 here is CASSLSRGLYGYTF. For the CDR3, the DNA is TGTGCCAGCAGTTTAAGCAGAGGCCTGTATGGCTACACCTTC.

This CDR3 is CASSPQGPSTDTQYF. CDR3 bases: TGTGCCAGTAGTCCCCAGGGGCCGAGCACAGATACGCAGTATTTT. This sequence joins TRBV19 and TRBJ2-3; TRBD1 is a possible D gene (6 bases). Germline lookup yields CDR1 LNHDA and CDR2 SQIVND (reference sequence). The CDR3 sequence is 15 residues long. V lost 5 bases, J lost 0 bases, and 12 bases lay in between.

The chain combines TRBV5-1 with TRBJ1-1; 9 positions match TRBD1. Losses at the gene ends were 7 bases for V and 5 bases for J; bases not matched to a gene: 12. CDR1 is SGHRS and CDR2 is YFSETQ in the germline V gene. The CDR3 has 15 amino acids. CDR3 coding DNA: TGCGCCAGCTCTATCCCGGGACAGGGTAAGACTGAAGCTTTCTTT. This gives the protein CASSIPGQGKTEAFF.

The rearrangement uses TRBV6-2 or TRBV6-3 and TRBJ1-5, with a possible D match to TRBD1 (6 bases). The CDR3 sequence is 15 residues long. Trimming pared 2 bases from V and 7 bases from J, leaving 15 bases between. The germline CDR1 and CDR2 sequences are MNHEY and SVGEGT. CDR3 nucleotide sequence: TGTGCCAGCAGTTACGGGGGGGGCGAGAGGCAGCCCCAGCATTTT. It is translated as CASSYGGGERQPQHF.

The chain uses TRBV10-3 and TRBJ1-2; D gene ambiguous. This CDR3 comprises 14 residues. The germline V gene has CDR1 ENHRY and CDR2 SYGVKD. V was shortened by 7 bases and J by 3 bases, with 15 bases between the two germline ends. CDR3 sequence reads: CAITLGPGDYGYTF. CDR3 DNA: TGTGCCATCACCCTGGGTCCGGGAGACTATGGCTACACCTTC.

The chain couples TRBV27 to TRBJ1-5, with 9 bases matching TRBD1. Germline V gene sequence: CDR1 MNHEY, CDR2 SMNVEV (reference sequence). V gave up 4 bases and J gave up 5 bases; unmatched junction bases: 6. The length of the CDR3 is 15 residues. CDR3 protein: CASSSGQGRHQPQHF. For the CDR3, the DNA is TGTGCCAGCAGTTCCGGACAGGGGAGGCATCAGCCCCAGCATTTT.

The chain combines TRBV20-1 with TRBJ1-1; weak D call: TRBD1 (6 bases). The V end was cut by 3 bases, the J end by 5 bases, with 13 bases between. This CDR3 has 13 residues. Germline V CDR1 and CDR2: DFQATT, SNEGSKA (reference sequence). The CDR3 here is CSASDRRGTEAFF. DNA of the CDR3: TGCAGTGCTAGTGACAGGAGAGGGACTGAAGCTTTCTTT.

V gene TRBV7-9 combines with J gene TRBJ1-1, with TRBD1 identical over 7 bases. V lost 7 bases and J lost 7; bases outside the gene matches: 12. Germline V gene sequence: CDR1 SEHNR, CDR2 FQNEAQ (reference sequence). The CDR3 has 14 residues. CDR3 DNA: TGTGCCAGCACCATTGACAGGGTATTAGGTGAAGCTTTCTTT. Amino acid sequence: CASTIDRVLGEAFF.

The rearrangement uses TRBV25-1 and TRBJ1-1; perhaps TRBD1 as D (6 bases). V lost 4 bases and J lost 1, with 10 bases in between. CDR1 and CDR2 (germline): MGHDK, SYGVNS. The CDR3 has 14 amino acids. CDR3 in DNA: TGTGCCAGCAGTGCCCCGGACAGGAACACTGAAGCTTTCTTT. Encoded protein: CASSAPDRNTEAFF.

The gene calls are TRBV13 and TRBJ1-5; 8 nucleotides align to TRBD1. This CDR3 is built from 17 residues. Losses at the gene ends were 2 bases for V and 6 bases for J; bases not matched to a gene: 12. The germline V gene encodes CDR1 PRHDT and CDR2 FYEKMQ (reference sequence). DNA of the CDR3: TGTGCCAGCAGCTTACGCGGACAGGGTCAATTGAGTCAGCCCCAGCATTTT. Residues: CASSLRGQGQLSQPQHF.

This chain links TRBV4-1 with TRBJ1-2; 10 bases match TRBD1. J gave up 4 bases and V 6 bases, and 5 bases lay outside the gene matches. Germline V gene sequence: CDR1 MGHRA, CDR2 YSYEKL. The CDR3 is 14 residues long. The CDR3 loop is CASSRDRGSYGYTF. DNA for the CDR3: TGCGCCAGCAGTAGGGACAGGGGTAGCTATGGCTACACCTTC.

This chain joins TRBV5-1 and TRBJ1-2, with D possibly matching TRBD1 (5 bases). V was trimmed by 4 bases and J by 4 bases, leaving 17 bases between them. Germline V gene lookup returns CDR1 SGHRS and CDR2 YFSETQ. CDR3 length equals 15 residues. The CDR3 DNA reads TGCGCCAGCAGCGTACACAGGACCCAGGGCTATGGCTACACCTTC. The encoded protein is CASSVHRTQGYGYTF.

The chain uses TRBV5-1 and TRBJ1-4; 9 nucleotides agree with TRBD1. With V trimmed by 0 bases and J by 5 bases, 2 bases remained unmatched. Germline CDR1 SGHRS, CDR2 YFSETQ. The CDR3 has 15 amino acids. The CDR3 region is CASSLVGQGNEKLFF. The CDR3 nucleotides are TGCGCCAGCAGCTTGGTGGGACAGGGAAATGAAAAACTGTTTTTT.

This chain uses TRBV6-5 with TRBJ2-7; D is unresolved. In germline, CDR1 is MNHEY, CDR2 SVGAGI. The CDR3 totals 14 residues. V lost 5 bases and J 2 bases, leaving 13 bases between the germline ends. CDR3 coding DNA: TGTGCCAGCAGTAAGACGCGGCCTCCCTACGAGCAGTACTTC. Amino acid sequence: CASSKTRPPYEQYF.

The gene calls are TRBV27 and TRBJ2-3; 7 positions agree with TRBD2. The CDR3 length is 15 residues. V lost 3 bases to trimming and J lost 0 bases; unmatched junction nucleotides: 3. Germline CDR1 is MNHEY and CDR2 is SMNVEV (reference sequence). In DNA form, the CDR3 reads TGTGCCAGCAGTTTGGGGGGACTAAGCACAGATACGCAGTATTTT. It encodes CASSLGGLSTDTQYF.

This clone was detected a few times. The chain is built from TRBV6-5 and TRBJ1-3; D unresolved. The CDR3 loop spans 15 amino acids. Germline V gives CDR1 MNHEY, CDR2 SVGAGI. V lost 6 bases and J 0 bases, leaving 12 bases between the germline ends. Here the CDR3 DNA reads TGTGCCAGCAGCCAAACGGTGAGCTCTGGAAACACCATATATTTT. It specifies CASSQTVSSGNTIYF.

This chain uses TRBV27 with TRBJ1-2; 7 bases are a match to TRBD1. The CDR3 contains 14 residues. J lost 0 bases, V lost 7 bases, and 5 bases had no gene match. The germline V gene has CDR1 MNHEY and CDR2 SMNVEV (reference sequence). The CDR3 DNA sequence: TGTGCCAGCAAACCGGGACAGACTAACTATGGCTACACCTTC. As protein: CASKPGQTNYGYTF.

The chain combines TRBV18 with TRBJ2-3; 9 bases are a match to TRBD1. This CDR3 is 13 amino acids long. Trimming at V came to 4 bases and at J to 6 bases, leaving 2 bases not matched to a gene. Per germline, CDR1 KGHSH and CDR2 LQKENI. The CDR3 is CASSRTGDDTQYF. DNA of the CDR3: TGTGCCAGCTCACGGACAGGGGACGATACGCAGTATTTT. Variable domain in full (rest from reference TRBV18 and TRBJ2-3): NAGVMQNPRHLVRRRGQEARLRCSPMKGHSHVYWYRQLPEEGLKFMVYLQKENIIDESGMPKERFSAEFPKEGPSILRIQQVVRGDSAAYFCASSRTGDDTQYFGPGTRLTVL.